Listed below are T cell receptor beta chains from one sample, sequenced in a study of cytomegalovirus exposure and HLA in healthy donors. Produced via immunoSEQ multiplex PCR; TCRdb's table is partial and in-frame only. The sample has about 160,000 clones; around 79% are singletons. The specimen sequenced was PBMCs. The receptor set was obtained from a man aged 45-65 years in good health and CMV-seropositive. Each CDR3 is given with its conserved first and last residue. The D gene is left open where the match is weak. Size tells how often a clone was seen (once, few, many) or the class of an expanded clone, and some rows leave it out.

D: .
V: TRBV6-5
size: .
J: TRBJ1-5
DNA: TGTGCCAGCAGTTACGCGGGGAAAGGGCATTTT
CDR3: CASSYAGKGHF

D: TRBD2
V: TRBV10-3
size: few
J: TRBJ2-6
DNA: TGTGCCATCAGTGACTCTAGCGGGAGGGTTGGGTATGGGGCCAACGTCCTGACTTTC
CDR3: CAISDSSGRVGYGANVLTF

D: .
V: TRBV11-2
size: .
J: TRBJ2-7
DNA: TGTGCCAGCAGCTTAGCCCACTACGAGCAGTACTTC
CDR3: CASSLAHYEQYF

D: .
V: TRBV5-6
size: .
J: TRBJ2-7
DNA: TGTGCCAGCACCCGGGGAGACTACGAGCAGTACTTC
CDR3: CASTRGDYEQYF

D: TRBD1
V: TRBV2
size: .
J: TRBJ2-7
DNA: TGTGCCAGCAGGGGGGGACAGGGGGCCTACGAGCAGTACTTC
CDR3: CASRGGQGAYEQYF

D: .
V: TRBV7-6
size: .
J: TRBJ1-6
DNA: TGTGCCAGCAGCTTAGCTGTTGCCAGGGCGCTCTTCTATAATTCACCCCTCCACTTT
CDR3: CASSLAVARALFYNSPLHF

D: .
V: TRBV6-1
size: .
J: TRBJ2-2
DNA: TGTGCCAGCACCCACTCTGCTAGCGATACCGGGGAGCTGTTTTTT
CDR3: CASTHSASDTGELFF

D: TRBD2
V: TRBV15
size: .
J: TRBJ2-3
DNA: TGTGCCACCAGCACCGGACTAGCGGGAGGGCACAGGGATACGCAGTATTTT
CDR3: CATSTGLAGGHRDTQYF

D: .
V: TRBV29-1
size: .
J: TRBJ1-4
DNA: TGCAGCGTATGGACCAGGGGCGAAAAACTGTTTTTT
CDR3: CSVWTRGEKLFF

D: .
V: TRBV5-6
size: .
J: TRBJ1-4
DNA: TGTGCCAGCAGCTTGCTAGGGGGTCAGGCAACTAATGAAAAACTGTTTTTT
CDR3: CASSLLGGQATNEKLFF

D: TRBD1
V: TRBV28
size: .
J: TRBJ1-6
DNA: TGTGCCAGCAGTGGAGGGGACAGGGTGAGTTCACCCCTCCACTTT
CDR3: CASSGGDRVSSPLHF

D: .
V: TRBV2
size: .
J: TRBJ1-4
DNA: TGTGCCAGCACGCAGGAAACAACTAATGAAAAACTGTTTTTT
CDR3: CASTQETTNEKLFF

D: .
V: TRBV5-1
size: .
J: TRBJ1-3
DNA: TGCGCCAGCAGCTTGGAACAGACTACTGGAAACACCATATATTTT
CDR3: CASSLEQTTGNTIYF

D: TRBD2
V: TRBV7-8
size: .
J: TRBJ2-7
DNA: TGTGCCAGCAGCCCAGGGACTACCCATAAAAGGCAGTACTTC
CDR3: CASSPGTTHKRQYF

D: TRBD2
V: TRBV19
size: .
J: TRBJ2-2
DNA: TGTGCCAGTACCACACCCAGCGGGAGGAGCACCGGGGAGCTGTTTTTT
CDR3: CASTTPSGRSTGELFF

D: TRBD1
V: TRBV15
size: .
J: TRBJ2-3
DNA: TGTGCCACCAGCAGTTTGACCGGGACAGGGGGCACAGATACGCAGTATTTT
CDR3: CATSSLTGTGGTDTQYF

D: TRBD2
V: TRBV28
size: .
J: TRBJ2-5
DNA: TGTGCCAGCAGTTTCGGGACTAGCGGGAGGGCCAGGGGGGAGCAGTACTTC
CDR3: CASSFGTSGRARGEQYF

D: .
V: TRBV10-1
size: .
J: TRBJ2-5
DNA: TGCGCCAGCAGTGAGTCGGTCGGAGGAGAGACCCAGTACTTC
CDR3: CASSESVGGETQYF

D: TRBD1
V: TRBV6-5
size: .
J: TRBJ2-7
DNA: TGTGCCAGCAGGACAGGGGGCTACGAGCAGTACTTC
CDR3: CASRTGGYEQYF

D: TRBD2
V: TRBV19
size: .
J: TRBJ2-7
DNA: TGTGCCAGTAGCAAACGGGGGGGCCTCTACGAGCAGTACTTC
CDR3: CASSKRGGLYEQYF

D: .
V: TRBV6-6
size: .
J: TRBJ1-2
DNA: TGTGCCAGCAGTTACACCTCGGACGACAGCGGCTACACCTTC
CDR3: CASSYTSDDSGYTF

D: .
V: TRBV7-4
size: few
J: TRBJ2-2
DNA: TGTGCCATCACTAAGTTCTCTGACGGGGAGCTGTTTTTT
CDR3: CAITKFSDGELFF

D: TRBD1
V: TRBV6-4
size: .
J: TRBJ1-2
DNA: TGTGCCAGCAGTGACTCAGTCTACGGACAGGATAACTATGGCTACACCTTC
CDR3: CASSDSVYGQDNYGYTF

D: TRBD1
V: TRBV2
size: .
J: TRBJ1-2
DNA: TGTGCCAGCACCCAAGGAAGGGGGCACTATGGCTACACCTTC
CDR3: CASTQGRGHYGYTF

D: TRBD2
V: TRBV5-4
size: .
J: TRBJ2-4
DNA: TGTGCCAGCAGTTCCCTAGCGGGGGGGGACAAAAACATTCAGTACTTC
CDR3: CASSSLAGGDKNIQYF

D: .
V: TRBV30
size: .
J: TRBJ2-3
DNA: TGTGCCTCGGACAGACAGGGAGGTGGAGATACGCAGTATTTT
CDR3: CASDRQGGGDTQYF

D: TRBD2
V: TRBV19
size: .
J: TRBJ2-7
DNA: TGTGCCAGTAGTATAGCGGGAGGGCACGGCTACTACGAGCAGTACTTC
CDR3: CASSIAGGHGYYEQYF

D: .
V: TRBV27
size: .
J: TRBJ1-5
DNA: TGTGCCAGCAGTTTACATAGCAATCAGCCCCAGCATTTT
CDR3: CASSLHSNQPQHF

D: .
V: TRBV6-1
size: .
J: TRBJ2-5
DNA: TGTGCCAGCAGTGATCAAAAAGAGACCCAGTACTTC
CDR3: CASSDQKETQYF

D: TRBD1
V: TRBV2
size: .
J: TRBJ2-6
DNA: TGTGCCAGTAGTCCCGATTGGACAGGGGCCGGGGCCAACGCCCTGACTTTC
CDR3: CASSPDWTGAGANALTF

D: .
V: TRBV19
size: .
J: TRBJ2-2
DNA: TGTGCCAGTAGTATCGGGAGACTAAACACCGGGGAGCTGTTTTTT
CDR3: CASSIGRLNTGELFF

D: TRBD1
V: TRBV9
size: .
J: TRBJ1-6
DNA: TGTGCCAGCAGCGCGGGACCGGGACAGGCCCCCTCACCCCTCCACTTT
CDR3: CASSAGPGQAPSPLHF

D: TRBD2
V: TRBV11-2
size: .
J: TRBJ2-1
DNA: TGTGCCAGCAGATCCGGGGGGAGGGGATCCTACAATGAGCAGTTCTTC
CDR3: CASRSGGRGSYNEQFF

D: TRBD1
V: TRBV6-5
size: few
J: TRBJ1-2
DNA: TGTGCCACCTCGGGACAGGGAGCAGGCTACACCTTC
CDR3: CATSGQGAGYTF

D: TRBD2
V: TRBV2
size: .
J: TRBJ2-5
DNA: TGTGCCAGCAGTGCCCCCCGGGGTAGCGGGAGAGGGGAGACCCAGTACTTC
CDR3: CASSAPRGSGRGETQYF

D: TRBD1
V: TRBV9
size: .
J: TRBJ2-7
DNA: TGTGCCAGCAGCGCCTCCGGGACAGCTAACTACGAGCAGTACTTC
CDR3: CASSASGTANYEQYF

D: TRBD2
V: TRBV10-2
size: .
J: TRBJ2-2
DNA: TGCGCCAGCAGCGTAGCGGGAGTTTCCGAGGAGCTGTTTTTT
CDR3: CASSVAGVSEELFF

D: TRBD2
V: TRBV7-9
size: .
J: TRBJ2-1
DNA: TGTGCCAGCAGCCTAGAACGGCTAGCGGGAGAGGGAAATGAGCAGTTCTTC
CDR3: CASSLERLAGEGNEQFF

D: .
V: TRBV6-6
size: once
J: TRBJ1-2
DNA: TGTGCCAGCACCTCTGGGTGGGGGACTGTTAACTATGGCTACACCTTC
CDR3: CASTSGWGTVNYGYTF

D: .
V: TRBV19
size: .
J: TRBJ2-7
DNA: TGTGCCAGTAGTATCGGGCAGGGTTCCTACGAGCAGTACTTC
CDR3: CASSIGQGSYEQYF

D: TRBD2
V: TRBV19
size: few
J: TRBJ2-1
DNA: TGTGCCAGTAGTATCGGGAGCGGGAGCTACCTAAATCTGTTCTTC
CDR3: CASSIGSGSYLNLFF

D: .
V: TRBV6-5
size: .
J: TRBJ2-1
DNA: TGTGCCAGCAGTTACTCGGTGTTAGCGACCCACAATGAGCAGTTCTTC
CDR3: CASSYSVLATHNEQFF

D: .
V: TRBV5-6
size: once
J: TRBJ2-5
DNA: TGTGCCAGCAGCTTGGGGGGGACTTTCCGCGCGACCCAGTACTTC
CDR3: CASSLGGTFRATQYF

D: .
V: TRBV2
size: .
J: TRBJ2-7
DNA: TGTGCCAGCAGTGGAGTCGGTCACTTTAGCTCCTACGAGCAGTACTTC
CDR3: CASSGVGHFSSYEQYF

D: .
V: TRBV5-4
size: .
J: TRBJ2-7
DNA: TGTGCCAGCAGCGGAGGGATGGCCTACGAGCAGTACTTC
CDR3: CASSGGMAYEQYF

D: TRBD2
V: TRBV9
size: .
J: TRBJ2-3
DNA: TGTGCCAGCAGCGCAAGCGGGAGTCCAGATACGCAGTATTTT
CDR3: CASSASGSPDTQYF

D: TRBD1
V: TRBV18
size: .
J: TRBJ1-2
DNA: TGTGCCAGCTCACTGGACAGGGGAGGCGGCTACACCTTC
CDR3: CASSLDRGGGYTF

D: TRBD1
V: TRBV27
size: .
J: TRBJ1-4
DNA: TGTGCCAGCAGTTTATCCCCACTGACAGGGGGCTCCTTTGAAAAACTGTTTTTT
CDR3: CASSLSPLTGGSFEKLFF

D: .
V: TRBV11-1
size: .
J: TRBJ1-2
DNA: TGTGCCAGCAGCCCTTCAGGGGCCCCCCTCTATGGCTACACCTTC
CDR3: CASSPSGAPLYGYTF

D: .
V: TRBV18
size: .
J: TRBJ2-7
DNA: TGTGCCAGCTCACCGGACATCGTCTACGAGCAGTACTTC
CDR3: CASSPDIVYEQYF